A single T cell receptor (beta chain) is shown here with its context. Its antigen is not known. This CDR3 is 15 amino acids long. Germline CDR1 MDHEN, CDR2 SYDVKM. Trimming cost V 2 bases and J 2 bases; bases outside gene matches: 0. This sample was included in a study of T cell responses to AZD1222 COVID-19 vaccine. Study findings and constraints: It was only a handful of AZD1222 recipients who were seropositive at baseline.

Sequencing used immunoSEQ multiplex PCR; TCRdb keeps in-frame clones, though not all of them. The sample consists of approximately 93,000 clones, 70% to 90% of them appearing once. V is TRBV28 and J is TRBJ2-1; 10 bases line up with TRBD1. Sample: peripheral blood, taken 28 days after the second AZD1222 dose. The sequence derives from an adult who received the AZD1222 COVID-19 vaccine. This CDR3 reads CASSLGTGAYNEQFF. CDR3 bases: TGTGCCAGCAGTTTAGGGACAGGGGCCTACAATGAGCAGTTCTTC.